Listed below are T cell receptor beta chains from one sample, sequenced in a study of technical replicates of blood from a few donors. Sequencing used immunoSEQ multiplex PCR; TCRdb keeps in-frame clones, though not all of them. The sample contains 80,000 to 100,000 clones, about 96% of which appear only once. The specimen was T cells isolated from PBMCs. These receptors all stem from a human donor in good health. The CDR3 runs from the conserved cysteine through the conserved F or W. The D gene is left open where the match is weak. Clone size appears in some rows only: once, few, many, or a class for an expanded clone.

abundance	d_gene	j_gene	v_gene	CDR3nt	CDR3aa
.	.	TRBJ1-5	TRBV6-1	TGTGCCAGCAGTGAATTAGGGGCTTATAGCAATCAGCCCCAGCATTTT	CASSELGAYSNQPQHF
.	.	TRBJ2-1	TRBV4-1	TGCGCCAGCAGCCAAGCACTAGCCACCTACAATGAGCAGTTCTTC	CASSQALATYNEQFF
.	TRBD2	TRBJ2-5	TRBV2	TGTGCCAGCAGTGGGGGACTAGCGGAGGCGGAGACCCAGTACTTC	CASSGGLAEAETQYF
.	TRBD2	TRBJ2-5	TRBV5-6	TGTGCCAGCAGCTTCGGACTAGCGGGGCAAGAGACCCAGTACTTC	CASSFGLAGQETQYF
once	TRBD1	TRBJ1-1	TRBV19	TGTGCCAGTAGTACGTTCTCGACAGGGACTCTGAACACTGAAGCTTTCTTT	CASSTFSTGTLNTEAFF
.	.	TRBJ2-5	TRBV28	TGTGCCAGCAGTTACTACCAAGAGACCCAGTACTTC	CASSYYQETQYF
.	TRBD1	TRBJ1-2	TRBV6-6	TGTGCCAGCGGGGCAGGGGGAATAGACACCTTC	CASGAGGIDTF
few	.	TRBJ1-2	TRBV9	TGTGCCAGCAGCGCAAGTTACAGGGAGGGAAACTATGGCTACACCTTC	CASSASYREGNYGYTF
.	TRBD1	TRBJ1-3	TRBV28	TGTGCCAGCAGAATAACAGGGGGCATAGTTGGAAACACCATATATTTT	CASRITGGIVGNTIYF
.	TRBD1	TRBJ1-5	TRBV19	TGTGCCAGTAGGGGACAGGGCCGGCAGCCCCAGCATTTT	CASRGQGRQPQHF
.	.	TRBJ2-2	TRBV7-3	TGTGCCAGCAGCCCCCGCGGGGAAGAGAACACCGGGGAGCTGTTTTTT	CASSPRGEENTGELFF
.	TRBD1	TRBJ2-5	TRBV6-1	TGTGCCAGCAGTTCAGGGGGTCGGGAGACCCAGTACTTC	CASSSGGRETQYF
.	TRBD1	TRBJ2-5	TRBV5-1	TGCGCCAGCAGCTTGGGACAGGGCATCCAAGAGACCCAGTACTTC	CASSLGQGIQETQYF
.	.	TRBJ1-2	TRBV30	TGTGCCTGGAGTGTGGGCAGAGCCTATGGCTACACCTTC	CAWSVGRAYGYTF
.	.	TRBJ2-4	TRBV2	TGTGCCAGCAGAAAAGGGGTAGCCAAAAACATTCAGTACTTC	CASRKGVAKNIQYF
.	.	TRBJ2-7	TRBV11-2	TGTGCCAGCAGCTTCGGCGGGCCAAAGTCGGGGTTCTACGAGCAGTACTTC	CASSFGGPKSGFYEQYF
.	TRBD2	TRBJ2-7	TRBV13	TGTGCCAGCAGCCCCGGACTAGCGGACATCTACGAGCAGTACTTC	CASSPGLADIYEQYF
.	.	TRBJ2-5	TRBV5-6	TGTGCCAGCAGCTTGGTCAACACCCAAGAGACCCAGTACTTC	CASSLVNTQETQYF
.	TRBD2	TRBJ2-3	TRBV28	TGTGCCAGCAGTTCCATTAGCGGGATAGGTGCAGATACGCAGTATTTT	CASSSISGIGADTQYF
.	.	TRBJ2-1	TRBV5-1	TGCGCCAGCAGCTTGGACCCGAGCTCCTACAATGAGCAGTTCTTC	CASSLDPSSYNEQFF
.	.	TRBJ2-7	TRBV10-1	TGCGCCAGCAGTGAACCTGGGGCCTACGAGCAGTACTTC	CASSEPGAYEQYF
.	TRBD1	TRBJ2-1	TRBV6-5	TGTGCCAGCACAGGGCAGGGGGCTAAAAAGTTCTTC	CASTGQGAKKFF
.	TRBD2	TRBJ2-3	TRBV27	TGTGCCAGCAGTCCCAGCGGGATTAGCACAGATACGCAGTATTTT	CASSPSGISTDTQYF
.	TRBD2	TRBJ2-1	TRBV6-5	TGTGCCAGTTCACTAGCGGGTCTCTCCTACAATGAGCAGTTCTTC	CASSLAGLSYNEQFF
.	TRBD2	TRBJ2-7	TRBV7-8	TGTGCCAGCAGCTCAGACCGACGGCTAGCGGGGATCGAGCAGTACTTC	CASSSDRRLAGIEQYF
.	.	TRBJ1-1	TRBV7-8	TGTGCCAGCAGCTTAGTTTCCAGGAACACTGAAGCTTTCTTT	CASSLVSRNTEAFF
.	.	TRBJ2-7	TRBV29-1	TGCAGCGTCCAATCAGACTACGAGCAGTACTTC	CSVQSDYEQYF
.	TRBD2	TRBJ2-5	TRBV27	TGTGCCAGCAGTTTATATACTAGCGGGGGCCTAGAGACCCAGTACTTC	CASSLYTSGGLETQYF
once	.	TRBJ1-2	TRBV5-6	TGTGCCAGCAGCTTTGATTTCCAGGGTGATAACTATGGCTACACCTTC	CASSFDFQGDNYGYTF
.	.	TRBJ1-2	TRBV7-9	TGTGCCAGCAGCTTAGGGGGGAGGTATGGCTACACCTTC	CASSLGGRYGYTF
.	.	TRBJ1-1	TRBV7-9	TGTGCCAGCAGCTTAGGTGTATTGAACACTGAAGCTTTCTTT	CASSLGVLNTEAFF
.	.	TRBJ2-7	TRBV19	TGTGCCAGTTCTGCAGTCCCCTACGAGCAGTACTTC	CASSAVPYEQYF
.	.	TRBJ2-5	TRBV19	TGTGCCAGTAGTAATCCATTTGGCCCGGAGACCCAGTACTTC	CASSNPFGPETQYF
.	TRBD2	TRBJ2-7	TRBV5-4	TGTGCCAGCAGCCAAACTAGCGGCTCTTACGAGCAGTACTTC	CASSQTSGSYEQYF
.	TRBD2	TRBJ2-7	TRBV4-1	TGCGCCAGCAGCCAAGTGGGCGGGAGGGATAACGAGCAGTACTTC	CASSQVGGRDNEQYF
.	.	TRBJ2-3	TRBV7-8	TGTGCCAGCAGCCCACAACGACTGGTCTTCACAGATACGCAGTATTTT	CASSPQRLVFTDTQYF
.	.	TRBJ1-1	TRBV28	TGTGCCAGCACCTCCGTGGGGGCTATGAACACTGAAGCTTTCTTT	CASTSVGAMNTEAFF
.	TRBD1	TRBJ1-2	TRBV11-1	TGTGCCAGCAGCCAAGCACCACAGGGGGCGCCCGGCTACACCTTC	CASSQAPQGAPGYTF
.	.	TRBJ2-7	TRBV11-3	TGTGCCAGCAGCCGGACAGAATTTTACGAGCAGTACTTC	CASSRTEFYEQYF
.	.	TRBJ2-2	TRBV27	TGTGCCAGCACCCCCGGCCGAGGGAGGGGGACCGGGGAGCTGTTTTTT	CASTPGRGRGTGELFF
.	.	TRBJ2-7	TRBV10-1	TGCGCCAGCAGTGGTAAGACAGCCGGTCACGAGCAGTACTTC	CASSGKTAGHEQYF
.	.	TRBJ2-3	TRBV14	TGTGCCAGCAGCTACACAGCACAGGGTGCAGATACGCAGTATTTT	CASSYTAQGADTQYF
.	TRBD2	TRBJ2-1	TRBV6-1	TGTGCCAGCAGTGAGGGTAGCGGGAGCGATTACAATGAGCAGTTCTTC	CASSEGSGSDYNEQFF
.	TRBD1	TRBJ1-1	TRBV4-1	TGCGCCAGCAGCCAAGATCTTTTAAGACAGGGCCGAACGACTGAAGCTTTCTTT	CASSQDLLRQGRTTEAFF
.	.	TRBJ1-2	TRBV10-1	TGCGCCAGCAGTGAGAGCAGGGTCCGTGGCTACACCTTC	CASSESRVRGYTF
.	TRBD1	TRBJ2-5	TRBV4-2	TGTGCCAGCAGCCAGGGACAGGGGGGGGAGACCCAGTACTTC	CASSQGQGGETQYF
.	TRBD1	TRBJ1-5	TRBV27	TGTGCCAGCAGTTTACAAGGGGGCGGCTGGGCGCCCCAGCATTTT	CASSLQGGGWAPQHF
.	.	TRBJ2-5	TRBV11-2	TGTGCCAGCAGCTTATGGGAGGCCGGGGAGACCCAGTACTTC	CASSLWEAGETQYF
.	TRBD2	TRBJ2-5	TRBV5-4	TGTGCCAGCAGCTCTACTAGCGGGAGGGCCGAAGAGACCCAGTACTTC	CASSSTSGRAEETQYF
.	TRBD2	TRBJ2-1	TRBV10-1	TGCGCCAGCAGTGAGTCGGGACTAGCGGGACTCAGCTCCTACAATGAGCAGTTCTTC	CASSESGLAGLSSYNEQFF
.	.	TRBJ2-1	TRBV5-1	TGCGCCAGCAGCTTGGACGGGGATGAGCAGTTCTTC	CASSLDGDEQFF
.	TRBD1	TRBJ2-7	TRBV4-1	TGCGCCAGCAGCCAGGGGACAGGGGAGCAGTACTTC	CASSQGTGEQYF
.	.	TRBJ2-7	TRBV29-1	TGCAGCGTTGGACTAGGATACGAGCAGTACTTC	CSVGLGYEQYF
.	.	TRBJ1-1	TRBV30	TGTGCCTGGAATGCGGGACTTAGAAACACTGAAGCTTTCTTT	CAWNAGLRNTEAFF
.	TRBD1	TRBJ1-3	TRBV30	TGTGCCTGGTCTTGGGGCAGGGGGCTCTCTGGAAACACCATATATTTT	CAWSWGRGLSGNTIYF
.	.	TRBJ1-4	TRBV27	TGTGCCAGCAGTTTATACCCAGGGGAGGAAAAACTGTTTTTT	CASSLYPGEEKLFF
.	TRBD2	TRBJ2-1	TRBV27	TGTGCCAGCAGTTTATCAAACCCACTTGCGGGAGGGCCGGGAATGGGTGAGCAGTTCTTC	CASSLSNPLAGGPGMGEQFF
.	.	TRBJ2-1	TRBV23-1	TGCGCCAGCAGTCATAACAGGGCTGGGCCCAATGAGCAGTTCTTC	CASSHNRAGPNEQFF
.	.	TRBJ2-3	TRBV5-6	TGTGCCAGCAGCTCCAACTGGGATACGCAGTATTTT	CASSSNWDTQYF
.	.	TRBJ1-4	TRBV7-2	TGTGCCAGCAGCCCAGACGACAGCACTAATGAAAAACTGTTTTTT	CASSPDDSTNEKLFF